This entry lists 5 T cell receptor beta chains sequenced from one sample in a study of T cell responses to AZD1222 COVID-19 vaccine. Only in-frame clones appear in the TCRdb table, and some are missing; sequencing was by immunoSEQ multiplex PCR. The table lists 100,000 to 150,000 clones, around 92% of them singletons. Sample: peripheral blood, taken on day 0 of AZD1222 vaccination. These receptors were obtained from an adult in good health.

V is TRBV27 and J is TRBJ1-2; TRBD1 might be the D (5 bases). Trimming left V 3 bases short and J 4 bases short, with 18 bases between. In germline, CDR1 is MNHEY, CDR2 SMNVEV (reference sequence). The CDR3 is 16 residues long. CDR3 amino acids: CASSFIGAGGGYGYTF. The CDR3 coding sequence is TGTGCCAGCAGTTTTATTGGCGCGGGGGGGGGCTATGGCTACACCTTC.

V gene TRBV5-4 combines with J gene TRBJ2-7; no definite D call. This CDR3 region has 14 residues. V was shortened by 0 bases and J by 3 bases, with 10 bases between the two germline ends. Germline V gene sequence: CDR1 SGHNT, CDR2 YYREEE (reference sequence). CDR3: CASSLANRNYEQYF. CDR3 nucleotide sequence: TGTGCCAGCAGCTTGGCGAACCGAAACTACGAGCAGTACTTC.

The J gene is TRBJ1-6, the V gene TRBV10-1; no clear D gene. The CDR3 extends over 14 amino acids. In germline, CDR1 is WNHNN, CDR2 SYGVQD (reference sequence). V lost 6 bases, J lost 5 bases, and 11 bases lay in between. CDR3 nucleotides: TGCGCCAGCAGCCGGACGGAGAATAATTCACCCCTCCACTTT. Protein sequence: CASSRTENNSPLHF.

This clone was detected only once. The chain couples TRBV3-1 (or the pseudogene TRBV3-2) to TRBJ2-3; D possibly corresponds to TRBD1 (6 bases). The CDR3 contains 15 residues. Germline V gene lookup returns CDR1 LGHDT and CDR2 YNNKEL (reference sequence). V lost 0 bases to trimming and J lost 3 bases, with 10 bases between them. CDR3 nucleotide sequence: TGTGCCAGCAGCCAAGACCACAGGGTAACAGATACGCAGTATTTT. It encodes CASSQDHRVTDTQYF.

This chain uses TRBV11-2 with TRBJ1-2; D not resolved. Trimming shortened V by 3 bases and J by 6 bases, and 8 bases separated the two germline ends. CDR3 size: 12 residues. In germline, CDR1 is SGHAT, CDR2 FQNNGV. The CDR3 sequence is CASSLGTNGYTF. The DNA of the CDR3 is TGTGCCAGCAGCTTGGGCACGAATGGCTACACCTTC.